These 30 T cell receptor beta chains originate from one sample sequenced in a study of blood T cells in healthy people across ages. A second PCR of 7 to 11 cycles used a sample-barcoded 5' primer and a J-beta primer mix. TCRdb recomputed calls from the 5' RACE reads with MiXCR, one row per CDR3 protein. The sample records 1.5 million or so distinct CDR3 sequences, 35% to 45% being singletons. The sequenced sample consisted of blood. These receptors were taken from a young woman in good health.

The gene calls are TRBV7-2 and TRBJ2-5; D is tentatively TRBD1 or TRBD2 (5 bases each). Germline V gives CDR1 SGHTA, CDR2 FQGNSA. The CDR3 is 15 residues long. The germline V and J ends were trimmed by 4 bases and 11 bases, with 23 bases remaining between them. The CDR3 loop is CASSSTPGRYNEQYF. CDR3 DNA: TGTGCCAGCAGCTCGACTCCGGGACGCTACAATGAGCAGTACTTC.

The CDR3 sequence is CASSRARTGVPFEQYF. The CDR3 bases are TGCGCCAGCAGCCGAGCCCGAACAGGGGTTCCATTCGAGCAGTACTTC. The chain uses TRBV4-1 and TRBJ2-4, with TRBD1 matching 7 bases. The better agreement between TRBJ2-7 and the DNA end casts doubt on the J call. CDR1 is MGHRA and CDR2 is YSYEKL in the germline V gene. The length of the CDR3 is 16 residues.

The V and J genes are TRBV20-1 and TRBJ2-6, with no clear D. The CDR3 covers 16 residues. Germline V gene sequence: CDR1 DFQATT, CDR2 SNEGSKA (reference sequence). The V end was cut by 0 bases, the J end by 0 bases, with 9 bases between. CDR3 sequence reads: CSARDPLNSGANVLTF. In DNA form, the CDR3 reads TGCAGTGCTAGAGATCCTCTAAACTCTGGGGCCAACGTCCTGACTTTC.

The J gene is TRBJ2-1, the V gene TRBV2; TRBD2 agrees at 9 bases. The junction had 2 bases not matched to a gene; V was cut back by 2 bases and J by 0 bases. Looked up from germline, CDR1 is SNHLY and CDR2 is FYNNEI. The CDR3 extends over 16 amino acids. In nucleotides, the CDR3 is TGTGCCAGCAGTGAACTTAGCGGGAGCTCCTACAATGAGCAGTTCTTC. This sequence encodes CASSELSGSSYNEQFF.

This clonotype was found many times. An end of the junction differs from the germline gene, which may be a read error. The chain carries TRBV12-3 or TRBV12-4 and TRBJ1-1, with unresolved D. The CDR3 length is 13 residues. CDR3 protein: CASSPQLNTEAFF. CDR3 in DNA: TGCGCCAGCAGCCCCCAGCTGAACACTGAAGCTTTCTTT.

CDR3 coding DNA: TGTGCCGGTCTGCCCGGGGGCACGATAGGTGGCTACACCTTC. Residues: CAGLPGGTIGGYTF. V and J are TRBV6-6 and TRBJ1-2; possibly TRBD1 for D (6 bases). The CDR3 totals 14 residues. The V end lost 11 bases, the J end lost 7 bases, and 23 bases lay between the germline ends. Germline V gene data show CDR1 as MNHNY and CDR2 as SVGAGI (reference sequence).

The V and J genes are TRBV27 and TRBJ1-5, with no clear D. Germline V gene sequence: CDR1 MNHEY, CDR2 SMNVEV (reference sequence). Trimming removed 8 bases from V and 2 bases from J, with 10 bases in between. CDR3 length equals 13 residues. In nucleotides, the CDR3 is TGTGCCAGCCCGGCGGTTGGCAATCAGCCCCAGCATTTT. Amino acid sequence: CASPAVGNQPQHF.

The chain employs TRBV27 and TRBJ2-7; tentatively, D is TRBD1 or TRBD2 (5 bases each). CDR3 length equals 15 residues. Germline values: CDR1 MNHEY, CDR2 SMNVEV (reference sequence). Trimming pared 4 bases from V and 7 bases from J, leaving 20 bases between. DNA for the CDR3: TGTGCCAGCAGTTCACCGGGACCATTAGTAAATGAGCAGTACTTC. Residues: CASSSPGPLVNEQYF.

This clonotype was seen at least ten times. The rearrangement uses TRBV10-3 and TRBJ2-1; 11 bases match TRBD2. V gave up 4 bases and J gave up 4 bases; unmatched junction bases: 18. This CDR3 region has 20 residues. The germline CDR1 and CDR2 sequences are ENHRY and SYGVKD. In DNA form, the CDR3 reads TGTGCCATCAGTGGTCCCCTGACTAGCGGGATATCAGTGGGATACAATGAGCAGTTCTTC. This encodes CAISGPLTSGISVGYNEQFF.

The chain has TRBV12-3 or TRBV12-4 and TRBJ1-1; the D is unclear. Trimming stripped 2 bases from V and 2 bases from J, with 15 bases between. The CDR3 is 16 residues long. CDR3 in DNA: TGTGCCAGCAGTTTACTGCGGCCACTTTTAAACACTGAAGCTTTCTTT. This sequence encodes CASSLLRPLLNTEAFF.

Written as DNA, the CDR3 is TGCAGCGTTGAAGATCGGTACCAGGGAGTCTACAATGAGCAGTTCTTC. Translated: CSVEDRYQGVYNEQFF. This chain links TRBV29-1 with TRBJ2-1; D is perhaps TRBD1 or TRBD2 (5 bases each). Per germline, CDR1 SQVTM and CDR2 ANQGSEA. The CDR3 is 16 residues long. V lost 0 bases, J lost 3 bases, and 15 bases lay in between.

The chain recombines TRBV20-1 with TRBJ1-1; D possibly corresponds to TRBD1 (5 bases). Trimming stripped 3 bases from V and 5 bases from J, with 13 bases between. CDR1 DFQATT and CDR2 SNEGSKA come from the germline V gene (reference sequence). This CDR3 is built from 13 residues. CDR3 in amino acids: CSARTDLETEAFF. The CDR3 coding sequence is TGCAGTGCTAGGACAGACCTCGAAACTGAAGCTTTCTTT.

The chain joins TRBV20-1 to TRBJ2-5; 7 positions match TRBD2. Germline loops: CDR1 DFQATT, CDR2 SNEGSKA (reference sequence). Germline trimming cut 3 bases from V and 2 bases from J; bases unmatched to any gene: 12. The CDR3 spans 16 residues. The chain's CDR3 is CSARRYGLAAQETQYF. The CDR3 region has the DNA TGCAGTGCTAGGAGATACGGTCTAGCGGCTCAAGAGACCCAGTACTTC.

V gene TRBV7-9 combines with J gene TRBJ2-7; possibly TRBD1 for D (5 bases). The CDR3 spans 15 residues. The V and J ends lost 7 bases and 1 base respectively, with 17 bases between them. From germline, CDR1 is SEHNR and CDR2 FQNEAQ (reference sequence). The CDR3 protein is CASKGWAGPSYEQYF. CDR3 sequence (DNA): TGTGCCAGCAAGGGGTGGGCAGGGCCTTCCTACGAGCAGTACTTC.

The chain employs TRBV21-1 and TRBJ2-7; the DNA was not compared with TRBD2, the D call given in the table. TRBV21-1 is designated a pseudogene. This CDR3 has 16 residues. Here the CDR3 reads CASSKTTPSGTYEQYF. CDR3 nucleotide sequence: TGTGCCAGCAGCAAGACGACGCCTAGCGGGACTTACGAGCAGTACTTC.

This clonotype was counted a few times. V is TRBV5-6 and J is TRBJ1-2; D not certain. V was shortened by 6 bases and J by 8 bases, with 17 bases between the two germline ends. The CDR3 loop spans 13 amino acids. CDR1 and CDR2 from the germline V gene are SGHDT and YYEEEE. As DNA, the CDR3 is TGTGCCAGCAATAAAGTGGTTCTTGGAGGCTACACCTTC. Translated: CASNKVVLGGYTF.

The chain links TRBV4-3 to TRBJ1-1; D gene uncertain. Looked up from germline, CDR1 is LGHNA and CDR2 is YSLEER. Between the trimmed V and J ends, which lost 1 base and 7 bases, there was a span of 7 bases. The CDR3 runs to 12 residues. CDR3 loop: CASSQALGEAFF. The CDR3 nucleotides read TGCGCCAGCAGCCAAGCACTGGGTGAAGCTTTCTTT.

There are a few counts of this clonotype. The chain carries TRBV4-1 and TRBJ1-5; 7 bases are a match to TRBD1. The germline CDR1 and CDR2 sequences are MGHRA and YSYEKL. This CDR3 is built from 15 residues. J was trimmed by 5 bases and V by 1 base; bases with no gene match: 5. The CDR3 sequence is CASSQVQGEDQPQHF. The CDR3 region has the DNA TGCGCCAGCAGCCAAGTTCAGGGGGAGGATCAGCCCCAGCATTTT.

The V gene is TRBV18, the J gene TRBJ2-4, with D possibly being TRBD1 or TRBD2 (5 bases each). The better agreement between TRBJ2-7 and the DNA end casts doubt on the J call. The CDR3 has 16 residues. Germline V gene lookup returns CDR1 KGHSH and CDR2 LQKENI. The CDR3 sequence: CATGKGKSVFGPEQYF. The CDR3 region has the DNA TGTGCCACCGGGAAGGGGAAGAGTGTCTTTGGGCCCGAGCAGTACTTC.

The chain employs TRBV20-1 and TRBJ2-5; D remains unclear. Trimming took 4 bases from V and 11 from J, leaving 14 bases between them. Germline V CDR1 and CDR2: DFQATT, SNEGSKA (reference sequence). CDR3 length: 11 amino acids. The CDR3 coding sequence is TGCAGTGCTACCCATTACAATAAGCAGTACTTC. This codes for CSATHYNKQYF.

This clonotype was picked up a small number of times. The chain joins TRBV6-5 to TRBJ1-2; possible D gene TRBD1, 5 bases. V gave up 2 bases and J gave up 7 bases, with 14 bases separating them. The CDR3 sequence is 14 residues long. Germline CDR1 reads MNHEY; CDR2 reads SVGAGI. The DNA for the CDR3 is TGTGCCAGCAGTTACGATGGCAGGGCCGCTGGCTACACCTTC. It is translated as CASSYDGRAAGYTF.

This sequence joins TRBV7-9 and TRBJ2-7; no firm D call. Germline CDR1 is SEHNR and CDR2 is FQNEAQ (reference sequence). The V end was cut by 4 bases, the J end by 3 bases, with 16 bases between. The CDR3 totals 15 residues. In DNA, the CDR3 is TGTGCCAGCAGCTCCGCCGTGCTCTCTGTCTACGAGCAGTACTTC. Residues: CASSSAVLSVYEQYF.

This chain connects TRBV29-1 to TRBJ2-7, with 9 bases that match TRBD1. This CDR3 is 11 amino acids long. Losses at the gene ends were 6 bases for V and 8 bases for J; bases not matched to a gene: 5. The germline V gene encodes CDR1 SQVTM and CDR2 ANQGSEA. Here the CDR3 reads CSVGQGIQQYF. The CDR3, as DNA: TGCAGCGTGGGACAGGGTATACAGCAGTACTTC.

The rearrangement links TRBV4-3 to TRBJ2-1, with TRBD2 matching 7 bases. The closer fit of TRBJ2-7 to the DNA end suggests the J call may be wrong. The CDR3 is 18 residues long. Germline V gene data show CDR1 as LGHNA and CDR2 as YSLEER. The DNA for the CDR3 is TGCGCCAGCAGCCAAGGGGGGAGGCTAGCGGCCTCCTACAATGAGCAGTACTTC. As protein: CASSQGGRLAASYNEQYF.

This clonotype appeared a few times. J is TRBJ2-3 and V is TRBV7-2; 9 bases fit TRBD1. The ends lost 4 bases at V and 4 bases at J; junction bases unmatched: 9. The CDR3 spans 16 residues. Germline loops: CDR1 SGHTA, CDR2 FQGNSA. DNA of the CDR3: TGTGCCAGCAGCTCAGCCGGGACAGGGATCGCAGATACGCAGTATTTT. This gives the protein CASSSAGTGIADTQYF.

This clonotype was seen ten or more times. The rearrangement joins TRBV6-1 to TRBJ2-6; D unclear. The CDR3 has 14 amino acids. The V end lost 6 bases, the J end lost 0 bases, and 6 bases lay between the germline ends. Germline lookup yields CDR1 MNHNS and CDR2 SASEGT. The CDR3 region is CASSAGSGANVLTF. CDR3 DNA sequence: TGTGCCAGCAGCGCAGGCTCTGGGGCCAACGTCCTGACTTTC.

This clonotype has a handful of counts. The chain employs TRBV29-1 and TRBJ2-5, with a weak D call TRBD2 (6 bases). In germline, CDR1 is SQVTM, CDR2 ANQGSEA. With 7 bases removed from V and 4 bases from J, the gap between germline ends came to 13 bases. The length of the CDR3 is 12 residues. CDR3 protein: CSAGTPPETQYF. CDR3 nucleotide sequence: TGCAGCGCGGGGACTCCGCCAGAGACCCAGTACTTC.

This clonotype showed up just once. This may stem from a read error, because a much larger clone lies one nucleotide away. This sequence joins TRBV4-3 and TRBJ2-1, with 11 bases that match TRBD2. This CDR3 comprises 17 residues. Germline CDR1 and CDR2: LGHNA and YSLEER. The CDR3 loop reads CASSQDAGLAGYKEQFF. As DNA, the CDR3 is TGCGCCAGCAGCCAAGATGCAGGACTAGCGGGTTACAAGGAGCAGTTCTTC.

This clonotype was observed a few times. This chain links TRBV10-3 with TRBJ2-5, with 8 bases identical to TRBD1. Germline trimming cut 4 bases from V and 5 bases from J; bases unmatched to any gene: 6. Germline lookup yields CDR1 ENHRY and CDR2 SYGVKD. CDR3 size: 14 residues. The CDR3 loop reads CAISAGQGVETQYF. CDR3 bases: TGTGCCATCAGTGCCGGACAGGGCGTGGAGACCCAGTACTTC.

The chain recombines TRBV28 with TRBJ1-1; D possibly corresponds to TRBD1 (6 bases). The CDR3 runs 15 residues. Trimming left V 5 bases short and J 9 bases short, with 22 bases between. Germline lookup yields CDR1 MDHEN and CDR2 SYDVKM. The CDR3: CASSPARDRRQQAFF. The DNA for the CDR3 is TGTGCCAGCAGTCCGGCCCGCGACAGGAGGCAACAAGCTTTCTTT.